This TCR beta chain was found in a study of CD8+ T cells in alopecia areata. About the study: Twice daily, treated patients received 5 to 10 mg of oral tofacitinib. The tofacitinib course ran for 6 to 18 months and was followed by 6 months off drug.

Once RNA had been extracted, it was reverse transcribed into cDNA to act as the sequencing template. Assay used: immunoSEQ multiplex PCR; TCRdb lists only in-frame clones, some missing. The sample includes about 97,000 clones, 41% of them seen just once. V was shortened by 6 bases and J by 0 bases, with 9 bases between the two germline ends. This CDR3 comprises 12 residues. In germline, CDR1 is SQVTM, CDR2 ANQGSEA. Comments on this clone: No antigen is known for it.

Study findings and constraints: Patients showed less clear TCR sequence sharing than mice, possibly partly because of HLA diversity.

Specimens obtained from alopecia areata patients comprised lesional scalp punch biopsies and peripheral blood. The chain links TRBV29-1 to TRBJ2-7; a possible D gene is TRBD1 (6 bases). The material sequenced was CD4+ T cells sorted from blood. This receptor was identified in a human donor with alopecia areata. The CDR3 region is CSVRTASYEQYF. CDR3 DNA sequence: TGCAGCGTACGGACAGCCTCCTACGAGCAGTACTTC.